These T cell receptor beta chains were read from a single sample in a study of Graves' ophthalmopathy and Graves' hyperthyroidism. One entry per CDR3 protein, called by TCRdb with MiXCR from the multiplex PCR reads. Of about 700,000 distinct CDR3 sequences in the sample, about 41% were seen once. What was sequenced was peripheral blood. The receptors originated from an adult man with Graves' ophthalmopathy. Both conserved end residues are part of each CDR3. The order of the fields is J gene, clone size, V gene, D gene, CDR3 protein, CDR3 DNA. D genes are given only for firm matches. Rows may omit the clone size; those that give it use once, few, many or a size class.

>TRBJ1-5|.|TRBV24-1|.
CATFGVWGNQPQHF
TGTGCTACCTTCGGAGTATGGGGGAATCAGCCCCAGCATTTT
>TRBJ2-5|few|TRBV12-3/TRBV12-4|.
CASSFAGARGETQYF
TGTGCCAGCAGTTTCGCTGGGGCGAGGGGAGAGACCCAGTACTTC
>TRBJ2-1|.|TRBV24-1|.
CATSDFDQRGEQFF
TGTGCCACCAGTGATTTTGATCAAAGGGGAGAGCAGTTCTTC
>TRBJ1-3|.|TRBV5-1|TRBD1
CASRRDRAEGTIYF
TGCGCCAGCAGACGGGACAGGGCAGAAGGGACCATATATTTT
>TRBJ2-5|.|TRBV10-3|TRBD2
CAISESTSGSETQYF
TGTGCCATCAGTGAGTCGACTAGCGGCTCAGAGACCCAGTACTTC
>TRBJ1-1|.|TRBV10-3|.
CASSEGSGQGRTEAFF
TGTGCCAGCAGTGAAGGATCTGGTCAGGGGAGGACTGAAGCTTTCTTT
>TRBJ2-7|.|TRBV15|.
CATSSLGVGEQYF
TGTGCCACCAGCTCCCTCGGGGTCGGCGAGCAGTACTTC
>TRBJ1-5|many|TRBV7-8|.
CASSLQGSQPQHF
TGTGCCAGCAGTTTGCAGGGGAGTCAGCCCCAGCATTTT
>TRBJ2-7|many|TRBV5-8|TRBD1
CASGGLGQGIYEQYF
TGTGCCAGCGGAGGATTAGGACAGGGGATATACGAGCAGTACTTC
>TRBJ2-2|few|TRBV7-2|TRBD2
CASSSWTSGGYGSAGELFF
TGTGCCAGCAGCTCCTGGACTAGCGGGGGGTACGGAAGCGCCGGGGAGCTGTTTTTT
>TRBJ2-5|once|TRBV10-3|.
CAISEWQETQYF
TGTGCCATCAGTGAGTGGCAAGAGACCCAGTACTTC
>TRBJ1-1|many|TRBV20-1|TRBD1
CSGGTVNTEAFF
TGCAGTGGCGGGACAGTCAACACTGAAGCTTTCTTT
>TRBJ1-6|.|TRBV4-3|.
CASSSNGVLGSPLHF
TGCGCCAGCAGCTCCAATGGAGTTCTCGGTTCACCCCTCCACTTT
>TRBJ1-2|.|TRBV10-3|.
CASSYSEPYLGGYTF
TGTGCCAGCAGTTACTCGGAACCTTACTTGGGAGGCTACACCTTC
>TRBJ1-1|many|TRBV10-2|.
CASSHSEGGRAEAFF
TGCGCCAGCAGTCACTCTGAAGGGGGAAGGGCTGAAGCTTTCTTT
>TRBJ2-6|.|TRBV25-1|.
CASSSDLGNTEAF
TGTGCCAGCAGCAGTGATCTGGGGAACACTGAAGCTTTC
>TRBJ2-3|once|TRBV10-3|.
CARTTYSRGWGTDTQYF
TGTGCCAGGACTACGTACTCAAGGGGTTGGGGCACAGATACGCAGTATTTT
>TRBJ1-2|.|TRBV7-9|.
CASSLGRESYGYTF
TGTGCCAGCAGCTTAGGCAGGGAAAGCTATGGCTACACCTTC
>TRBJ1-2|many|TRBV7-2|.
CASSLGGGHYTF
TGTGCCAGCAGCTTAGGCGGCGGGCACTACACCTTC
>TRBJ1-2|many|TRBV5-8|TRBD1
CASSVKQGYYGYTF
TGTGCCAGCAGCGTCAAACAGGGGTACTATGGCTACACCTTC